Listed below are T cell receptor beta chains from one sample, sequenced in a study of T cell responses to AZD1222 COVID-19 vaccine. Profiling relied on immunoSEQ multiplex PCR, and the TCRdb table lists in-frame clones only, not all of them. Of 100,000 to 150,000 clones listed, around 90% are singletons. Here the sequenced sample was peripheral blood, taken on day 0 of AZD1222 vaccination. These receptors were taken from an adult in good health. Both conserved end residues are part of each CDR3. D genes are given only for firm matches. Size is omitted from some rows. Given values are once, few, many or a class for expanded clones.

D: .
J: TRBJ1-2
size: .
V: TRBV5-1
DNA: TGCGCCAGCAGCTTGGCGGACACCGGCTATGGCTACACCTTC
CDR3: CASSLADTGYGYTF

D: TRBD2
J: TRBJ2-5
size: .
V: TRBV15
DNA: TGTGCCACCAGCGCCGAGCGGGGGAAGCGAGAGACCCAGTACTTC
CDR3: CATSAERGKRETQYF

D: .
J: TRBJ1-2
size: .
V: TRBV15
DNA: TGTGCCACCAGCAGAGATACGGCCGAGTCGGGCTACACCTTC
CDR3: CATSRDTAESGYTF

D: .
J: TRBJ2-5
size: .
V: TRBV30
DNA: TGTGCCTGGAGTGGCAGACTTTCCCAAGAGACCCAGTACTTC
CDR3: CAWSGRLSQETQYF

D: TRBD1
J: TRBJ2-5
size: .
V: TRBV10-3
DNA: TGTGCCATCAGAGGTTCCGACAGGGCCCAAGAGACCCAGTACTTC
CDR3: CAIRGSDRAQETQYF

D: .
J: TRBJ2-7
size: .
V: TRBV5-5
DNA: TGTGCCAGCAGCTTGGACACCCGGGAGCAGTACTTC
CDR3: CASSLDTREQYF

D: TRBD2
J: TRBJ2-7
size: .
V: TRBV5-4
DNA: TGTGCCAGCAGCACCCCTAGCGGGGGTTTCTACGAGCAGTACTTC
CDR3: CASSTPSGGFYEQYF

D: TRBD1
J: TRBJ1-5
size: .
V: TRBV19
DNA: TGTGCCACCCAAAGACAGGGGGCGCGATATCAGCCCCAGCATTTT
CDR3: CATQRQGARYQPQHF

D: .
J: TRBJ2-7
size: .
V: TRBV10-2
DNA: TGCGCCAGCAGTGACTCCTACGAGCAGTACTTC
CDR3: CASSDSYEQYF

D: TRBD1
J: TRBJ2-5
size: .
V: TRBV4-3
DNA: TGCGCCAGCAGCCAACACGACAGGGCCTCGAAGACCCAGTACTTC
CDR3: CASSQHDRASKTQYF

D: .
J: TRBJ2-3
size: .
V: TRBV19
DNA: TGTGCCAGTAGTATAGGAGGAGGAGGGGGCGCAGGGGGTACGCAGTATTTT
CDR3: CASSIGGGGGAGGTQYF

D: TRBD1
J: TRBJ2-7
size: .
V: TRBV6-5
DNA: TGTGCCAGCATTAAGACAGGGTCGAACGAGCAGTACTTC
CDR3: CASIKTGSNEQYF

D: TRBD1
J: TRBJ1-3
size: .
V: TRBV7-2
DNA: TGTGCCAGCAGCGCGCGACAGGGGGACTCTGGAAACACCATATATTTT
CDR3: CASSARQGDSGNTIYF

D: TRBD1
J: TRBJ2-2
size: once
V: TRBV7-3
DNA: TGTGCCAGCACCAACAGGGGAGCGAACACCGGGGAGCTGTTTTTT
CDR3: CASTNRGANTGELFF

D: .
J: TRBJ1-4
size: .
V: TRBV2
DNA: TGTGCCAGCATACAGATCGTGGTAACTAATGAAAAACTGTTTTTT
CDR3: CASIQIVVTNEKLFF

D: TRBD1
J: TRBJ1-2
size: .
V: TRBV5-1
DNA: TGCGCCAGCAGCATGGGACAGGCAGAGAACTATGGCTACACCTTC
CDR3: CASSMGQAENYGYTF

D: .
J: TRBJ1-5
size: .
V: TRBV15
DNA: TGTGCCACCAGTGTCAAGGCATATAGCAATCAGCCCCAGCATTTT
CDR3: CATSVKAYSNQPQHF

D: .
J: TRBJ2-3
size: .
V: TRBV19
DNA: TGTGCCAGTAGTATAGATCCAAGGGGACGGACGCAGTATTTT
CDR3: CASSIDPRGRTQYF

D: .
J: TRBJ1-4
size: .
V: TRBV5-1
DNA: TGCGCCAGCAGCTTGAACCCCCCGGGCACTAATGAAAAACTGTTTTTT
CDR3: CASSLNPPGTNEKLFF

D: .
J: TRBJ2-7
size: .
V: TRBV10-3
DNA: TGTGCCATCAGTGAGTCGTCTGGGGGCGGGCAGTACTTC
CDR3: CAISESSGGGQYF

D: .
J: TRBJ2-3
size: .
V: TRBV12-3/TRBV12-4
DNA: TGTGCCAGCAGTTTATCCCCAGATACGCAGTATTTT
CDR3: CASSLSPDTQYF

D: .
J: TRBJ2-2
size: .
V: TRBV19
DNA: TGTGCCAGTAGTATAGGGGTTGGGGCTAACGGGGAGCTGTTTTTT
CDR3: CASSIGVGANGELFF

D: .
J: TRBJ2-2
size: .
V: TRBV10-1
DNA: TGCGCCAGCAGTGTCAGGTTGGCCGGGGAGCTGTTTTTT
CDR3: CASSVRLAGELFF

D: .
J: TRBJ1-5
size: few
V: TRBV15
DNA: TGTGCCACCAGCAGAGACCCCAGCAATCAGCCCCAGCATTTT
CDR3: CATSRDPSNQPQHF

D: TRBD1
J: TRBJ2-7
size: .
V: TRBV15
DNA: TGTGCCACCAGCAGAGAACCCGGGACAGGGACCTACGAGCAGTACTTC
CDR3: CATSREPGTGTYEQYF

D: .
J: TRBJ2-1
size: once
V: TRBV5-1
DNA: TGCGCCAGCAGCTTGTCGGGCGCAAAAGGGTCCCACAATGAGCAGTTCTTC
CDR3: CASSLSGAKGSHNEQFF

D: TRBD1
J: TRBJ1-1
size: .
V: TRBV5-1
DNA: TGCGCCAGCAGCGCGGGACAGGGGCTTGAAGCTTTCTTT
CDR3: CASSAGQGLEAFF

D: .
J: TRBJ1-5
size: few
V: TRBV30
DNA: TGTGCCTGGGCCAACGGCCTAGCCGGTCAGCCCCAGCATTTT
CDR3: CAWANGLAGQPQHF

D: TRBD1
J: TRBJ1-4
size: .
V: TRBV6-5
DNA: TGTGCCAGCAGTAGGGGCTTACAGGGGGCTGAAAAACTGTTTTTT
CDR3: CASSRGLQGAEKLFF

D: .
J: TRBJ2-7
size: .
V: TRBV6-1
DNA: TGTGCCAGCAGTTCCTCTGGGGTCCGTGAGCAGTACTTC
CDR3: CASSSSGVREQYF

D: .
J: TRBJ2-7
size: .
V: TRBV28
DNA: TGTGCCAGCAGTTCTCAAGTTTCCGGGTTGGAAGAGCAGTACTTC
CDR3: CASSSQVSGLEEQYF

D: TRBD1
J: TRBJ2-5
size: .
V: TRBV2
DNA: TGTGCCAGCAGCCGGGACAGGGGAGCGGAGACCCAGTACTTC
CDR3: CASSRDRGAETQYF

D: .
J: TRBJ1-4
size: .
V: TRBV10-3
DNA: TGTGCCATCAGTGCAGCCGGGACACTTAATGAAAAACTGTTTTTT
CDR3: CAISAAGTLNEKLFF

D: .
J: TRBJ1-5
size: .
V: TRBV27
DNA: TGTGCCAGCAGTTTATCCGCAGGGTACGTTCAGCCCCAGCATTTT
CDR3: CASSLSAGYVQPQHF

D: .
J: TRBJ2-5
size: .
V: TRBV24-1
DNA: TGTGCCACCAGTGACCCCGCGGCCCAGTACTTC
CDR3: CATSDPAAQYF

D: TRBD1
J: TRBJ2-3
size: .
V: TRBV19
DNA: TGTGCCAGTAGTACCAGACAGGGGGCGACAGATACGCAGTATTTT
CDR3: CASSTRQGATDTQYF

D: .
J: TRBJ1-5
size: .
V: TRBV24-1
DNA: TGTGCCACCAGTGATCGGGCGACGGATTTGGGGAATCAGCCCCAGCATTTT
CDR3: CATSDRATDLGNQPQHF

D: .
J: TRBJ2-7
size: .
V: TRBV7-2
DNA: TGTGCCAGCAGCCTGAACTCCTACGAGCAGTACTTC
CDR3: CASSLNSYEQYF

D: .
J: TRBJ1-3
size: .
V: TRBV6-5
DNA: TGTGCCAGCAGTTCGGTCGGGGCCCGCTCTGGAAACACCATATATTTT
CDR3: CASSSVGARSGNTIYF

D: TRBD1
J: TRBJ2-7
size: few
V: TRBV27
DNA: TGTGCCAGCAGCAGCCCCAGGGGGACCTACGAGCAGTACTTC
CDR3: CASSSPRGTYEQYF